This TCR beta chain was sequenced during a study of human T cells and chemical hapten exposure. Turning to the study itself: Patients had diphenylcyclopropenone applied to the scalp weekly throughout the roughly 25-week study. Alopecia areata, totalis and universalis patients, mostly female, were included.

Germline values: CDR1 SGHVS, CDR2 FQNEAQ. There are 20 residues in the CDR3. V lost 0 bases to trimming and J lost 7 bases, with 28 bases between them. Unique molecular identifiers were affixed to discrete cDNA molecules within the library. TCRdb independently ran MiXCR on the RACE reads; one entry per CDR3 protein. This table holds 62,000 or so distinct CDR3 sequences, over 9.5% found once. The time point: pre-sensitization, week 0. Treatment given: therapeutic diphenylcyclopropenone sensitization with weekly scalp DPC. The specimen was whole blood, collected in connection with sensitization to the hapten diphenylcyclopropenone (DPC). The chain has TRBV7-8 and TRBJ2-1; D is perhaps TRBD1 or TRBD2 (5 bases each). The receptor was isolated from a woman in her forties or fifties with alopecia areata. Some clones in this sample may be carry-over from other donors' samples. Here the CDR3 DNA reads TGTGCCAGCAGCTTAGCATTTTTTAGCCCGGGACCCCAACAAGGTAATGAGCAGTTCTTC. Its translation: CASSLAFFSPGPQQGNEQFF.